The 20 T cell receptor beta chains listed next were all sequenced from one sample in a study of radiation and T cells in renal cell carcinoma. Sequenced by immunoSEQ multiplex PCR; TCRdb stores in-frame clones only, minus some. The sample lists fewer than 80,000 clones, around four fifths occurring once. Time point: blood 4 weeks post-SBRT, at nephrectomy. The treatment here: 15 Gy SBRT to primary tumor, nephrectomy 4 weeks later. Sequencing was performed on blood, taken from a patient whose treatment included radiotherapy and nephrectomy. All receptors derive from a woman in her sixties with renal cell carcinoma.

This clone was picked up one time. The chain links TRBV29-1 to TRBJ2-5; 13 bases map to TRBD2. V was clipped by 8 bases and J by 1 base; unmatched bases: 7. The CDR3 spans 15 residues. Germline CDR1 reads SQVTM; CDR2 reads ANQGSEA. CDR3 nucleotide sequence: TGCAGCACCGGGACTAGCGGGGTACTCCAAGAGACCCAGTACTTC. Protein sequence: CSTGTSGVLQETQYF. The full variable domain, completed using reference TRBV29-1 and TRBJ2-5, is SAVISQKPSRDICQRGTSLTIQCQVDSQVTMMFWYRQQPGQSLTLIATANQGSEATYESGFVIDKFPISRPNLTFSTLTVSNMSPEDSSIYLCSTGTSGVLQETQYFGPGTRLLVL.

To note about this clone: The same CDR3 also results from other DNA sequences found in this sample. This chain uses TRBV27 with TRBJ2-6; D remains ambiguous. V was shortened by 4 bases and J by 0 bases, with 4 bases between the two germline ends. CDR3 length: 14 residues. Germline CDR1 is MNHEY and CDR2 is SMNVEV (reference sequence). Here the CDR3 reads CASSYSSGANVLTF. CDR3 in DNA: TGTGCCAGCAGTTACAGCTCTGGGGCCAACGTCCTGACTTTC.

V is TRBV18 and J is TRBJ2-3; a weak D match, TRBD1 (5 bases). The germline CDR1 and CDR2 sequences are KGHSH and LQKENI. Trimming left V 3 bases short and J 1 base short, with 17 bases between. This CDR3 has 17 amino acids. In DNA, the CDR3 is TGTGCCAGCTCACCTAAGGGGCAGGGAATGGGCACAGATACGCAGTATTTT. This translates into CASSPKGQGMGTDTQYF.

In this sample, this clone turned up once. The rearrangement uses TRBV2 and TRBJ2-1, with 11 bases identical to TRBD2. Per the germline V gene, CDR1 is SNHLY and CDR2 is FYNNEI. The CDR3 covers 15 residues. After removal of 6 bases from V and 9 bases from J, the junction contained 10 bases not matched to a gene. Written as DNA, the CDR3 is TGTGCCAGCAGGGAACTAGCGGGAGCCGCGGCTGAGCAGTTCTTC. It is translated as CASRELAGAAAEQFF.

This chain connects TRBV28 to TRBJ1-5, with 7 bases matching TRBD1. There are 15 residues in the CDR3. After removal of 6 bases from V and 9 bases from J, the junction contained 14 bases not matched to a gene. Germline lookup yields CDR1 MDHEN and CDR2 SYDVKM. CDR3 in DNA: TGTGCCAGCAGCCCCCCGGACAGGCACAGCCTGCCCCAGCATTTT. This translates into CASSPPDRHSLPQHF.

The CDR3 loop reads CASSLSGVRTHPNYGYTF. CDR3 coding DNA: TGTGCCAGCAGCCTGAGTGGGGTGCGGACACACCCTAACTATGGCTACACCTTC. The rearrangement links TRBV28 to TRBJ1-2; D is possibly TRBD1 (5 bases). The V gene lost 6 bases and the J gene lost 0 bases, with 23 bases spanning the gap. The CDR3 consists of 18 residues. Germline-derived CDR1 and CDR2 are MDHEN and SYDVKM.

In its sample, this clone was seen a few times. The chain is built from TRBV28 and TRBJ1-2; no clear D gene. CDR3 size: 11 residues. Germline V gives CDR1 MDHEN, CDR2 SYDVKM. The V end was cut by 9 bases, the J end by 6 bases, with 11 bases between. The CDR3 spells CARGLGHGYTF. In nucleotides, the CDR3 is TGTGCCAGGGGTTTAGGGCATGGCTACACCTTC.

The rearrangement joins TRBV14 to TRBJ1-2; possibly TRBD1 for D (6 bases). The CDR3 runs to 15 residues. The V and J ends lost 0 bases and 1 base respectively, with 9 bases between them. Germline assignment: CDR1 SGHDN and CDR2 FVKESK. DNA for the CDR3: TGTGCCAGCAGCCAAGATCAGGGGTATAACTATGGCTACACCTTC. Amino acid sequence: CASSQDQGYNYGYTF.

The chain uses TRBV4-3 and TRBJ1-3; no firm D call. The CDR3 runs 16 residues. With 1 base removed from V and 4 bases from J, the gap between germline ends came to 14 bases. Germline CDR1 and CDR2: LGHNA and YSLEER. The CDR3 DNA is TGCGCCAGCAGCCAAGGGGTTAACCGGCTGGGAAACACCATATATTTT. It encodes CASSQGVNRLGNTIYF.

This rearrangement joins TRBV5-8 to TRBJ2-1; D call uncertain. The CDR3 loop spans 12 amino acids. Trimming cost V 2 bases and J 10 bases, with 10 bases left between them. CDR1 is SGHTS and CDR2 is YDEGEE in the germline V gene. The CDR3 DNA sequence: TGTGCCAGCAGCTTCCCCGCACGGGAGCAGTTCTTC. This codes for CASSFPAREQFF.

The chain uses TRBV4-1 and TRBJ2-7, with 9 bases lining up with TRBD2. V gave up 1 base and J gave up 0 bases; unmatched junction bases: 4. Germline lookup yields CDR1 MGHRA and CDR2 YSYEKL. CDR3 length: 16 amino acids. CDR3 DNA: TGCGCCAGCAGCCAAGTCCTAGCGGGGTCCTCCTACGAGCAGTACTTC. Translation gives CASSQVLAGSSYEQYF.

This sequence joins TRBV30 and TRBJ2-1, with 7 bases matching TRBD2. The J segment lost 2 bases and the V segment lost 1 base, leaving 5 bases of the junction unmatched. Germline CDR1 reads GTSNPN; CDR2 reads SVGIG (reference sequence). The CDR3 totals 15 residues. The CDR3: CAWSGDYLTYNEQFF. In DNA form, the CDR3 reads TGTGCCTGGAGTGGGGACTACCTTACCTACAATGAGCAGTTCTTC.

This chain links TRBV19 with TRBJ1-1; a weak D match, TRBD1 (6 bases). This CDR3 region has 14 residues. CDR1 is LNHDA, CDR2 SQIVND, per germline (reference sequence). Trimming shortened V by 4 bases and J by 4 bases, and 13 bases separated the two germline ends. The CDR3 DNA reads TGTGCCAGTAGTAGGCACAGGGTGTCCACTGAAGCTTTCTTT. It translates to CASSRHRVSTEAFF.

The rearrangement uses TRBV27 and TRBJ1-1; D remains ambiguous. Germline V CDR1 and CDR2: MNHEY, SMNVEV (reference sequence). V dropped 4 bases and J dropped 0 bases, with 6 bases sitting between them. The CDR3 loop spans 13 amino acids. Here the CDR3 reads CASSSLLNTEAFF. Written as DNA, the CDR3 is TGTGCCAGCAGTTCTCTTCTGAACACTGAAGCTTTCTTT.

This clone was picked up a small number of times. The V gene is TRBV6-6, the J gene TRBJ1-1, with TRBD1 matching over 9 bases. The germline V gene has CDR1 MNHNY and CDR2 SVGAGI (reference sequence). Trimming took 5 bases from V and 3 from J; bases not matched to a gene: 1. This CDR3 has 13 amino acids. The CDR3 DNA is TGTGCCAGCAGTACAGGGGGCGACACTGAAGCTTTCTTT. Translated, it gives CASSTGGDTEAFF.

This clone was observed a few times. The chain is built from TRBV13 and TRBJ1-1; the match to TRBD1 covers 7 bases. The CDR3 runs to 16 residues. Germline CDR1 is PRHDT and CDR2 is FYEKMQ (reference sequence). With 0 bases clipped from V and 5 bases from J, the junction kept 9 bases outside the gene matches. The CDR3 DNA sequence: TGTGCCAGCAGCTTAGGCCCAGGGGGGAGAGAGACTGAAGCTTTCTTT. This translates into CASSLGPGGRETEAFF.

The genes are TRBV13 and TRBJ2-1; TRBD2 matches 12 bases. The CDR3 runs 17 residues. Trimming cost V 5 bases and J 5 bases; bases outside gene matches: 10. The V gene's germline CDR1 is PRHDT and CDR2 FYEKMQ (reference sequence). The CDR3 sequence is CASSLTSGGWPDNEQFF. In nucleotides, the CDR3 is TGTGCCAGCAGCCTCACTAGCGGGGGGTGGCCTGACAATGAGCAGTTCTTC.

The rearrangement links TRBV5-4 to TRBJ2-7; D unresolved. Trimming stripped 3 bases from V and 0 bases from J, with 13 bases between. Germline CDR1 and CDR2: SGHNT and YYREEE (reference sequence). This CDR3 is built from 15 residues. This CDR3 is CASSSQDSFSYEQYF. In nucleotides, the CDR3 is TGTGCCAGCAGCTCCCAAGATAGCTTCTCCTACGAGCAGTACTTC.

The rearrangement uses TRBV15 and TRBJ1-5; perhaps TRBD1 as D (5 bases). The CDR3 has 16 residues. CDR1 and CDR2 (germline): LNHNV, YYDKDF (reference sequence). V lost 3 bases to trimming and J lost 0 bases, with 12 bases between them. The CDR3 loop is CATSSRRGNSNQPQHF. CDR3 coding DNA: TGTGCCACCAGCAGCAGAAGGGGAAATAGCAATCAGCCCCAGCATTTT. Looking up the rest from reference TRBV15 and TRBJ1-5 gives the full variable domain: DAMVIQNPRYQVTQFGKPVTLSCSQTLNHNVMYWYQQKSSQAPKLLFHYYDKDFNNEADTPDNFQSRRPNTSFCFLDIRSPGLGDTAMYLCATSSRRGNSNQPQHFGDGTRLSIL.

The chain is built from TRBV28 and TRBJ2-7; perhaps TRBD2 as D (6 bases). Germline V gene sequence: CDR1 MDHEN, CDR2 SYDVKM. Trimming cost V 5 bases and J 4 bases, with 18 bases left between them. This CDR3 has 15 amino acids. DNA of the CDR3: TGTGCCAGCAGTCCTCCCGGGACTCTTACTTACGAGCAGTACTTC. It translates to CASSPPGTLTYEQYF. Filled out from reference TRBV28 and TRBJ2-7, the complete variable domain reads DVKVTQSSRYLVKRTGEKVFLECVQDMDHENMFWYRQDPGLGLRLIYFSYDVKMKEKGDIPEGYSVSREKKERFSLILESASTNQTSMYLCASSPPGTLTYEQYFGPGTRLTVT.